This T cell receptor beta chain appears in the sequencing data of a study of CD8 T cells in Susac syndrome (dated 2019 in TCRdb). In terms of the full investigation: Among the Susac syndrome patients who were sequenced, clinically active disease was present in more than 5 and clinical remission was observed in roughly 8. At blood withdrawal, Susac syndrome patients were either therapy-naive, taking corticosteroids (in some cases with IVIg as well), or taking IVIg alone. The study used repertoire sequencing to test whether antigen drove CD8+ T cell activation and differentiation in Susac syndrome.

RNA was extracted using the RNeasy kit, and roughly 0.5 to 1 microgram was reverse transcribed with random hexamers. The immunoSEQ multiplex PCR assay, covering 54 Vbeta and 13 Jbeta segments, was used to amplify TCR beta CDR3 regions. PCR amplification bias was corrected by using a synthetic template baseline for primer optimization and computational correction. The source study handled its data this way. Only productive sequences were kept, with reads annotated to V, D and J genes according to IMGT and analyzed in immunoSEQ Analyzer. To calculate clonality, Shannon entropy was normalized by log2 of the number of productive unique sequences and then subtracted from one. For each patient and control, public and private clones were evaluated within the 100 most prevalent clones. Susac-specific clones were defined as absent from healthy and MS cohorts, 850 to 1,300 published viral clones and other ImmuneACCESS disease sequences. TCRdb redid the processing of the public reads, applying fastp at Q25 and MiXCR, and retained in-frame beta chains. A single entry per CDR3 protein holds the most common genes and DNA from its merged rows. Here the V and J calls rest on TCRdb's processing, not on the authors' analysis. The sample contains some 180,000 distinct CDR3 sequences, 90% to 95% of them found a single time. 0.085% to 0.1% of the sample rests with the top ten.

Clipping removes 4 bases from V and 3 bases from J, with 11 as the unmatched junction base count. CDR1 and CDR2 are drawn from the germline V gene: SGDLS, YYNGEE. Including the terminal cysteine and phenylalanine, the CDR3 comprises 17 residues. Of the read, only the CDR3 DNA is kept; its 51 bases are in frame from base 1. As for this clonotype: There is no known antigen for this receptor. No base quality values were provided; no much bigger clone lies one nucleotide off.

Peripheral blood CD8+ and CD4+ T cells from healthy donors, Susac syndrome patients and multiple sclerosis patients were profiled using high-throughput TCR beta sequencing. Recently defined diagnostic criteria for definite or probable disease were met by the Susac syndrome patients. Bulk CD8+ and CD4+ T cells were purified magnetically by negative isolation, whereas CD8+ TEMRA cells were enriched by FACS. Blood was drawn into EDTA tubes, processed within 24 hours, and PBMCs were isolated by density gradient centrifugation. PBMCs intended for TCR sequencing were cryopreserved in liquid nitrogen and were subsequently thawed in a 37 degrees C water bath. A purity of at least 90% was achieved for sorted or isolated CD4+, CD8+ and CD8+ TEMRA cells. General study outcomes and caveats: The study acknowledged that relatively few individuals were included in the TCR sequencing and HLA analysis. No clonal expansion was detected in the CD4+ T cell repertoire of Susac syndrome patients.

Sequenced material: CD4+ T cells from PBMCs. The receptor chain draws on TRBV9 and TRBJ2-1, and TRBD2 matches 9 of the central bases. This clonotype was sampled from a human donor with Susac syndrome. The CDR3 protein sequence reads: CASSSPAGGSFYNEQFF. The DNA sequence is given as TGTGCCAGCAGCTCCCCAGCGGGAGGCTCTTTCTACAATGAGCAGTTCTTC.